The next 5 T cell receptor beta chains were all read from a single sample in a study of beta chain features in type 1 diabetes (dated by TCRdb to about 2018). The library was generated by the immunoSEQ multiplex PCR assay. All of the isolated RNA was reverse transcribed with the High Capacity cDNA Reverse Transcription Kit, so expressed TCRB transcripts were sequenced. TCRdb stores this immuneACCESS table with in-frame sequences only. Part of the clones is absent; in the studies checked, under half of the shortfall reflects unresolved V genes, and no reason is known for the rest. A total of 500,000 to 700,000 clones appear in this sample, around a sixth of them only once. Together, the top ten hold 0.093% of the sample. Sequencing was done on a sample of naive CD4+ T cells from blood. The cell subset or site label here, explained by the study, means: true naive CD4+ T cells. The receptors derive from a man aged 18 to 30 in good health.

At least ten counts were recorded for this clone. The gene calls are TRBV7-9 and TRBJ2-1; no definite D call. The CDR3 is 12 residues long. Germline values: CDR1 SEHNR, CDR2 FQNEAQ (reference sequence). Trimming cost V 0 bases and J 13 bases, with 10 bases left between them. This CDR3 reads CASSLALWEQFF. The CDR3, as DNA: TGTGCCAGCAGCTTAGCCCTATGGGAACAGTTCTTC.

This clone showed up just a few times. This rearrangement joins TRBV9 to TRBJ1-2; D is uncertain. V lost 3 bases, J lost 6 bases, and 21 bases lay in between. CDR1 is SGDLS, CDR2 YYNGEE, per germline. The length of the CDR3 is 16 residues. CDR3 DNA sequence: TGTGCCAGCAGCGGGGAGGGAGTTGCCACGGGTCATGGCTACACCTTC. This sequence encodes CASSGEGVATGHGYTF.

This clone came up once. The V gene is TRBV27, the J gene TRBJ1-2; 7 bases align to TRBD1. V dropped 2 bases and J dropped 3; count of bases not matched to a gene: 3. CDR3 length: 14 residues. The germline CDR1 and CDR2 sequences are MNHEY and SMNVEV (reference sequence). The CDR3 region is CASSLGQDHYGYTF. DNA for the CDR3: TGTGCCAGCAGTTTAGGACAGGACCACTATGGCTACACCTTC.

Here the CDR3 DNA reads TGTGCCAGCAGCTTAGTGGGACAGAGCTCTGGGGCCAACGTCCTGACTTTC. Its translation is CASSLVGQSSGANVLTF. The J gene is TRBJ2-6, the V gene TRBV7-2; TRBD1 matches 7 bases. J lost 0 bases, V lost 1 base, and 3 bases had no gene match. Germline V gene data show CDR1 as SGHTA and CDR2 as FQGNSA. This CDR3 comprises 17 residues. Full variable domain (missing parts from reference TRBV7-2 and TRBJ2-6): GAGVSQSPSNKVTEKGKDVELRCDPISGHTALYWYRQSLGQGLEFLIYFQGNSAPDKSGLPSDRFSAERTGGSVSTLTIQRTQQEDSAVYLCASSLVGQSSGANVLTFGAGSRLTVL.

This clone was recorded a few times. This chain links TRBV28 with TRBJ2-7, with D perhaps TRBD2 (6 bases). Deletions cut 4 bases from V and 6 bases from J, with 7 bases between. The CDR3 is made up of 11 amino acids. Germline V gene sequence: CDR1 MDHEN, CDR2 SYDVKM. CDR3 sequence reads: CASSWRGEQYF. The CDR3, as DNA: TGTGCCAGCAGTTGGAGGGGCGAGCAGTACTTC.